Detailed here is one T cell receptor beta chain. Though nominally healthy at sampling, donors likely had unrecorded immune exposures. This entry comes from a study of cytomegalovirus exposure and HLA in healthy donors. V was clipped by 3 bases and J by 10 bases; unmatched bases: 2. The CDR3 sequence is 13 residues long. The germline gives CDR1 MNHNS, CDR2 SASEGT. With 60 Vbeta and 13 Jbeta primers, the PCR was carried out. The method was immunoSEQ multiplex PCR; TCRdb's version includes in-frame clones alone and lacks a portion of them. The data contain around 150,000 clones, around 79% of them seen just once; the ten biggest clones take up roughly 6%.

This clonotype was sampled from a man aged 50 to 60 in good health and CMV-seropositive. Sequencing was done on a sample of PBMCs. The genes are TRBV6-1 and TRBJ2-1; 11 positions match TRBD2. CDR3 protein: CASSEGTSGEQFF. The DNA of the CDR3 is TGTGCCAGCAGTGAGGGGACTAGCGGAGAGCAGTTCTTC.